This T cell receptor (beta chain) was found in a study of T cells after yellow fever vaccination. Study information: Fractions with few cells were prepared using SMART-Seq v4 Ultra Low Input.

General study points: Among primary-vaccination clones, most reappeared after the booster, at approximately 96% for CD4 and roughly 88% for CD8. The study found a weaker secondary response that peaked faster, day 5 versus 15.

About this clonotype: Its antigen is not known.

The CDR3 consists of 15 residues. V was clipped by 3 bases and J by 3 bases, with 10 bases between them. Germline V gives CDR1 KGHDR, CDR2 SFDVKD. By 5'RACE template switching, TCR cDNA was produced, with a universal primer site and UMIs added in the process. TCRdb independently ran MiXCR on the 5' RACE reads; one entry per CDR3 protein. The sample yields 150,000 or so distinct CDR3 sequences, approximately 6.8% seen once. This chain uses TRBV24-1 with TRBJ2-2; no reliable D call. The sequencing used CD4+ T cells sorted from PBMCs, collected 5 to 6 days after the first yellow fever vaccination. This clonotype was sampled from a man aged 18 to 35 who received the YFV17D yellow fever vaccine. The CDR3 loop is CATSDMALDTGELFF. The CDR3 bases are TGTGCCACCAGTGATATGGCATTGGACACCGGGGAGCTGTTTTTT.